The T cell receptor beta chain described here comes from a study of blood T cell repertoires in COVID-19. The method was immunoSEQ multiplex PCR; TCRdb's version includes in-frame clones alone and lacks a portion of them. The sample has about 240,000 clones, more than 75% seen once; the top ten hold more than 9%. CDR1 is SQVTM and CDR2 is ANQGSEA in the germline V gene. The CDR3 runs to 14 residues. The germline V and J ends were trimmed by 7 bases and 0 bases, with 13 bases remaining between them. Sequenced: peripheral blood. The chain combines TRBV29-1 with TRBJ2-1, with D possibly being TRBD1 (6 bases). The receptor's source is a man at least 80 years old with acute or convalescent COVID-19. CDR3 in DNA: TGCAGCGGGCGACAGGATCCCTCCTACAATGAGCAGTTCTTC. This translates into CSGRQDPSYNEQFF.